A single sample gave rise to the 2 T cell receptor beta chains below, sequenced in a study of blood T cell repertoires in COVID-19 (dated by TCRdb to the early 2020s). Library construction relied on the immunoSEQ multiplex PCR assay. In its TCRdb copy, this immuneACCESS table keeps in-frame sequences only and misses some clones. Where compared with another copy, unresolved V genes explain less than half of these, and the others have no known cause. The sample table lists about 180,000 clones, about 87% of them with a count of one. In total, the top ten clones hold 1.5% to 2% of the sample. The material sequenced was peripheral blood. Receptor source: a woman between 50 and 59 years old with acute or convalescent COVID-19.

V usage is TRBV5-4 and J usage is TRBJ2-7, with 9 bases matching TRBD2. V was pared by 5 bases and J by 6 bases, with 18 bases of the junction left unmatched. CDR3 length: 17 amino acids. Germline V gene data show CDR1 as SGHNT and CDR2 as YYREEE (reference sequence). The CDR3 DNA is TGTGCCAGCAGTCCCCTCTGGGGGCGGGAGGGCCGGGGCGAGCAGTACTTC. It codes for CASSPLWGREGRGEQYF.

This clone has just a few counts. The V gene is TRBV5-1, the J gene TRBJ2-3, with 8 positions matching TRBD2. CDR3 length equals 14 residues. J lost 5 bases, V lost 4 bases, and 6 bases had no gene match. Germline V gene data show CDR1 as SGHRS and CDR2 as YFSETQ. The chain's CDR3 is CASSRSGVVDTQYF. CDR3 sequence (DNA): TGCGCCAGCAGCCGTAGCGGGGTAGTAGATACGCAGTATTTT.